A selection of T cell receptor beta chains follows, all from one sample in a study of T-cell reconstitution after alpha-beta-depleted transplantation in children. TCRdb itself ran the PCR reads through MiXCR, one entry per CDR3 protein. This sample has nearly 350,000 distinct CDR3 sequences, with about 16% found just once. The sample was PBMCs, mostly from graft donor cells, taken 360 days after TCRalphabeta/CD19-depleted stem cell transplant. These receptor sequences come from a male patient between 2 and 10 years old who had a stem cell transplant for acute lymphoblastic leukemia, so the T cells may come from the graft donor. Both conserved end residues are part of each CDR3. The D gene is left open where the match is weak. The size entry is marked missing in some rows and otherwise reads once, few, many or a size class.

J gene | V gene | D gene | clone size | CDR3 protein | CDR3 DNA
TRBJ2-7 | TRBV2 | . | few | CASSGGHTGYEQYF | TGTGCCAGCAGTGGGGGACATACAGGTTACGAGCAGTACTTC
TRBJ2-3 | TRBV7-2 | TRBD2 | . | CASTSYSGPTTDTQYF | TGTGCCAGCACCTCCTATAGCGGGCCGACCACAGATACGCAGTATTTT
TRBJ2-3 | TRBV10-3 | . | few | CAINGGEIEQTDTQYF | TGTGCCATCAACGGGGGTGAGATTGAACAAACAGATACGCAGTATTTT
TRBJ2-7 | TRBV7-2 | TRBD1 | few | CASSLATGGPYEQYF | TGTGCCAGCAGCTTAGCTACAGGGGGACCCTACGAGCAGTACTTC
TRBJ2-5 | TRBV20-1 | . | many | CSASRPGYPIMTQYF | TGCAGTGCTAGCCGCCCGGGTTACCCGATCATGACCCAGTACTTC
TRBJ1-1 | TRBV28 | . | many | CASTPPPVGGTEAFF | TGTGCCAGCACCCCCCCACCCGTTGGGGGCACTGAAGCTTTCTTT
TRBJ2-3 | TRBV12-3/TRBV12-4 | . | . | CASSVFRASTDTQYF | TGTGCCAGCAGTGTCTTCAGGGCTAGCACAGATACGCAGTATTTT
TRBJ2-7 | TRBV6-5 | TRBD2 | . | CASSYGLAARYEQYF | TGTGCCAGCAGTTACGGACTAGCCGCCCGCTACGAGCAGTACTTC
TRBJ2-5 | TRBV10-3 | TRBD2 | . | CAISEPLAGGPKYF | TGTGCCATCAGTGAGCCCCTAGCGGGAGGGCCAAAGTACTTC
TRBJ2-3 | TRBV18 | . | . | CASSPPSKDTQYF | TGTGCCAGCTCACCACCCTCTAAAGATACGCAGTATTTT